This T cell receptor (beta chain) was recovered during a study of T cells in Graves' hyperthyroidism and ophthalmopathy. On the study more broadly: Before any treatment, at initial diagnosis, peripheral blood was collected. Whole-study findings and limits: Ophthalmopathy onset followed model prediction by a median around six months. Researchers report that a 13 V-J model separated ophthalmopathy from stable hyperthyroidism. Blood also carried most thyroid clonotypes expanded above 0.001.

Between the trimmed V and J ends, which lost 7 bases and 4 bases, there was a span of 8 bases. This CDR3 spans 13 amino acids. Germline V gives CDR1 PRHDT, CDR2 FYEKMQ (reference sequence). RNA transcripts provided the source from which TCR beta CDR3 regions were amplified. The TCR CDR3 first-round RT-PCR relied on the HTBI primer set. TCRdb re-called the multiplex PCR reads through MiXCR, storing one row per CDR3 protein. The data contain hundreds of thousands of distinct CDR3 sequences, about 14% of them seen just once; the ten biggest clones take up about 10%. As to this clonotype: Its target is unknown.

The TCR originated in a woman younger than 30 with Graves' hyperthyroidism. Sequenced sample: blood. The chain couples TRBV13 to TRBJ2-6; TRBD2 is a possible D gene (5 bases). CDR3 sequence reads: CASTSGGANVLTF. CDR3 DNA sequence: TGTGCCAGCACTTCGGGAGGGGCCAACGTCCTGACTTTC. The full variable domain, rest sourced from reference TRBV13 and TRBJ2-6, is AAGVIQSPRHLIKEKRETATLKCYPIPRHDTVYWYQQGPGQDPQFLISFYEKMQSDKGSIPDRFSAQQFSDYHSELNMSSLELGDSALYFCASTSGGANVLTFGAGSRLTVL.